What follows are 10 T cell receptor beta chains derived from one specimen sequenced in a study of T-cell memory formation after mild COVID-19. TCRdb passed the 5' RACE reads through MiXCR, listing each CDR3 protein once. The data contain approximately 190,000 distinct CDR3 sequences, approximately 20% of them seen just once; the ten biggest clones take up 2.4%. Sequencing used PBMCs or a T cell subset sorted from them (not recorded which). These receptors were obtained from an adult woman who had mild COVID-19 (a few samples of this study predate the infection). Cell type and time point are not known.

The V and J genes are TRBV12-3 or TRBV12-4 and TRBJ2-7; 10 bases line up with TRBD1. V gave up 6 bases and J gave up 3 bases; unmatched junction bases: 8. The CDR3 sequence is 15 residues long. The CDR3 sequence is CASSSRDRGFYEQYF. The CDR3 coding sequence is TGTGCCAGCAGCAGCCGGGACAGGGGATTCTACGAGCAGTACTTC.

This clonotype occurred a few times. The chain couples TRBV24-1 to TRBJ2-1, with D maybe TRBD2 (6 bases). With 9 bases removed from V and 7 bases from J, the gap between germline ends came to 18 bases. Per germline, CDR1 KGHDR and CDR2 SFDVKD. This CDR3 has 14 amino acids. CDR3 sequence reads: CATSKRAPVNEQFF. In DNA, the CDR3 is TGTGCCACCTCCAAGCGGGCACCCGTAAATGAGCAGTTCTTC.

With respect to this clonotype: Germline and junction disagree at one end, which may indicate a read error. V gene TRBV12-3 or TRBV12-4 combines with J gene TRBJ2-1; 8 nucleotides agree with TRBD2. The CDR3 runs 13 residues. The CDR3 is CASSSTPGGALLF. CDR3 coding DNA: TGTGCCAGCAGTTCCACCCCCGGGGGGGCGTTGCTCTTC.

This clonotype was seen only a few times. The CDR3 DNA follows: TGTGCCAGCAGCTTACGGGGACTTGCTTTGCGCGGGGAGCTGTTTTTT. It translates to CASSLRGLALRGELFF. V is TRBV7-2 and J is TRBJ2-2; the D gene is possibly TRBD2 (6 bases). The CDR3 has 16 amino acids. CDR1 and CDR2 (germline): SGHTA, FQGNSA. V was cut by 2 bases and J by 7 bases, with 17 bases left in between. The full variable domain, completed using reference TRBV7-2 and TRBJ2-2, is GAGVSQSPSNKVTEKGKDVELRCDPISGHTALYWYRQSLGQGLEFLIYFQGNSAPDKSGLPSDRFSAERTGGSVSTLTIQRTQQEDSAVYLCASSLRGLALRGELFFGEGSRLTVL.

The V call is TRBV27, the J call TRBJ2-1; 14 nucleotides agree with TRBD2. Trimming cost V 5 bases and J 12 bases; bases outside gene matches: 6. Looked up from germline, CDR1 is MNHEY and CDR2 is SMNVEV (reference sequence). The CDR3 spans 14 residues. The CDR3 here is CASSAGTSGGRQFF. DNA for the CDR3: TGTGCCAGCAGTGCCGGGACTAGCGGGGGTAGGCAGTTCTTC.

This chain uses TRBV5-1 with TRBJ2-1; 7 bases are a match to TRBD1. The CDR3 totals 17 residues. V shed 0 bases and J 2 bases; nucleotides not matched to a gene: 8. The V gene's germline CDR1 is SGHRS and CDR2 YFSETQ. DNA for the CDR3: TGCGCCAGCAGCTTGGAAGGCAGGGGGTCCACCTACAATGAGCAGTTCTTC. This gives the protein CASSLEGRGSTYNEQFF.

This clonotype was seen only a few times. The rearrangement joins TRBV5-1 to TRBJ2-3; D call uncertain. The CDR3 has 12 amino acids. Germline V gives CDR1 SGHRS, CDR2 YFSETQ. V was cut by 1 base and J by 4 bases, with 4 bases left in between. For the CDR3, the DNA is TGCGCCAGCAGCTTGCCCGCAGATACGCAGTATTTT. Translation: CASSLPADTQYF.

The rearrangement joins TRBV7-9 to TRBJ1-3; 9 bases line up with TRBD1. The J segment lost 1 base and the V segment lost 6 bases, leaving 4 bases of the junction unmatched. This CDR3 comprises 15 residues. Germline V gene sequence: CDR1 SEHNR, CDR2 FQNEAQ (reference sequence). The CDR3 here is CASRIDRGSGNTIYF. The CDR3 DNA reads TGTGCCAGCAGAATCGACAGGGGGTCTGGAAACACCATATATTTT.

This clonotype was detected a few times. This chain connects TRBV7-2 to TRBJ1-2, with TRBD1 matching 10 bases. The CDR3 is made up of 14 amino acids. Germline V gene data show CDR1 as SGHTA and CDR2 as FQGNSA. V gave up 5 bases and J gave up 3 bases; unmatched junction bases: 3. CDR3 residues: CASSGGQGDYGYTF. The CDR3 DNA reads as TGTGCCAGCAGCGGCGGACAGGGGGACTATGGCTACACCTTC.

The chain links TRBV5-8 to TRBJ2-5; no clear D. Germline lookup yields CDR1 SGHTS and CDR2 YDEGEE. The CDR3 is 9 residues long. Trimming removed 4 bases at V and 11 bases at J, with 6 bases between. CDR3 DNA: TGTGCCAGCAGCGGATTGCAGTACTTC. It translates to CASSGLQYF.